Each of the 25 T cell receptor beta chains below was sequenced from the same sample in a study of blood T cell repertoires in COVID-19. The protocol was immunoSEQ multiplex PCR, while the TCRdb copy is restricted to in-frame clones and leaves out a portion. Here the sample spans 200,000 to 300,000 clones, 86% being singletons. Specimen: peripheral blood. The receptors shown here come from a woman older than 75 with COVID-19, enrolled during active disease.

The chain combines TRBV14 with TRBJ1-2, with D perhaps TRBD1 (6 bases). V dropped 0 bases and J dropped 4 bases, with 18 bases sitting between them. CDR3 length: 17 residues. From germline, CDR1 is SGHDN and CDR2 FVKESK. The CDR3 nucleotides read TGTGCCAGCAGCCAAGATGGGGGCAGGTCGTATCTCTATGGCTACACCTTC. The encoded protein is CASSQDGGRSYLYGYTF.

This rearrangement joins TRBV5-3 to TRBJ1-1; 9 bases agree with TRBD1. TRBV5-3 is reported as an ORF; its role is uncertain. V lost 4 bases, J lost 4 bases, and 26 bases stayed unmatched. The CDR3 contains 21 residues. The DNA of the CDR3 is TGTGCCAGAAGCGACCGAGGTGCTTATACAGGGGGCGCCGTTTATCCCACTGAAGCTTTCTTT. Translation gives CARSDRGAYTGGAVYPTEAFF.

This chain connects TRBV6-5 to TRBJ2-1; TRBD1 matches 8 bases. The CDR3 runs 16 residues. Germline CDR1 is MNHEY and CDR2 is SVGAGI. V trimming: 0 bases; J trimming: 3 bases; junction bases outside the gene matches: 4. The CDR3 bases are TGTGCCAGCAGTTACTCCGGGACAGGTCGCTACAATGAGCAGTTCTTC. Its translation is CASSYSGTGRYNEQFF.

The chain combines TRBV9 with TRBJ2-5; the D gene is possibly TRBD2 (5 bases). From germline, CDR1 is SGDLS and CDR2 YYNGEE. Trimming removed 2 bases at V and 2 bases at J, with 13 bases between. This CDR3 has 15 amino acids. The CDR3 region is CASSVSLRAQETQYF. In DNA, the CDR3 is TGTGCCAGCAGCGTTAGTTTGAGGGCACAAGAGACCCAGTACTTC. Complete variable domain (other parts from reference TRBV9 and TRBJ2-5): DSGVTQTPKHLITATGQRVTLRCSPRSGDLSVYWYQQSLDQGLQFLIQYYNGEERAKGNILERFSAQQFPDLHSELNLSSLELGDSALYFCASSVSLRAQETQYFGPGTRLLVL.

The chain recombines TRBV5-1 with TRBJ2-1, with 8 positions matching TRBD1. CDR1 is SGHRS and CDR2 is YFSETQ in the germline V gene. Trimming removed 2 bases from V and 7 bases from J; junction bases left unmatched: 14. The CDR3 covers 17 residues. The CDR3 loop reads CASSFLRGQGGHNEQFF. The DNA of the CDR3 is TGCGCCAGCAGCTTTCTAAGAGGACAGGGTGGACATAATGAGCAGTTCTTC.

The gene calls are TRBV6-2 or TRBV6-3 and TRBJ1-5, with 7 bases fitting TRBD1. Germline V gene sequence: CDR1 MNHEY, CDR2 SVGEGT. The V gene end was trimmed by 6 bases and the J gene end by 2 bases; junction bases not matched to a gene: 7. The CDR3 sequence is 15 residues long. The CDR3 bases are TGTGCCAGCAGCTTGACAGGGTTTGGCAATCAGCCCCAGCATTTT. It specifies CASSLTGFGNQPQHF.

This chain uses TRBV14 with TRBJ2-3, with 7 bases lining up with TRBD2. The V gene end was trimmed by 4 bases and the J gene end by 5 bases; junction bases not matched to a gene: 15. This CDR3 is built from 17 residues. Per germline, CDR1 SGHDN and CDR2 FVKESK. The CDR3, as DNA: TGTGCCAGCAGCCTCCGCCCATTGACTAGCTCGGGAGATACGCAGTATTTT. Translating gives CASSLRPLTSSGDTQYF.

This chain links TRBV12-3 or TRBV12-4 with TRBJ2-5; D perhaps matches TRBD1 (6 bases). The CDR3 has 12 amino acids. V lost 7 bases and J 0 bases, leaving 6 bases between the germline ends. CDR3 amino acids: CASNRDQETQYF. DNA for the CDR3: TGTGCCAGCAACAGGGACCAAGAGACCCAGTACTTC.

In this sample, this clone turned up a few times. The rearrangement joins TRBV3-1 (or the pseudogene TRBV3-2) to TRBJ2-2, with TRBD1 matching 8 bases. Germline V gives CDR1 LGHDT, CDR2 YNNKEL (reference sequence). The CDR3 is made up of 16 amino acids. V was pared by 4 bases and J by 6 bases, with 10 bases of the junction left unmatched. CDR3 residues: CASSPSRTGRPGELFF. Here the CDR3 DNA reads TGTGCCAGCAGCCCTTCGAGGACAGGGAGACCCGGGGAGCTGTTTTTT.

V usage is TRBV27 and J usage is TRBJ2-2, with D possibly TRBD1 on 5 matching bases. Germline CDR1 is MNHEY and CDR2 is SMNVEV (reference sequence). This CDR3 region has 16 residues. V was clipped by 3 bases and J by 4 bases, with 15 bases between them. The DNA for the CDR3 is TGTGCCAGCAGTTTTTGGGGCGATCCTGGCACCGGGGAGCTGTTTTTT. Protein sequence: CASSFWGDPGTGELFF.

The chain links TRBV7-8 to TRBJ1-1, with D tentatively TRBD1 (6 bases). This CDR3 region has 13 residues. From germline, CDR1 is SGHVS and CDR2 FQNEAQ. V was cut by 5 bases and J by 6 bases, with 13 bases left in between. The CDR3 reads CASSPGGLPEAFF. The CDR3 DNA reads as TGTGCCAGCAGCCCCGGGGGGCTACCTGAAGCTTTCTTT.

The chain recombines TRBV2 with TRBJ1-1; D not certain. From germline, CDR1 is SNHLY and CDR2 FYNNEI. The CDR3 has 14 residues. Trimming pared 3 bases from V and 5 bases from J, leaving 13 bases between. CDR3 DNA sequence: TGTGCCAGCAGTGAGGCAGCTGGAGGGACTGAAGCTTTCTTT. It encodes CASSEAAGGTEAFF.

The chain couples TRBV5-8 to TRBJ1-2, with 9 positions matching TRBD1. J gave up 2 bases and V 4 bases, and 3 bases lay outside the gene matches. The CDR3 is 14 amino acids. The germline V gene encodes CDR1 SGHTS and CDR2 YDEGEE. The CDR3 DNA sequence: TGTGCCAGCAGCATTGGACAGGGGAACTATGGCTACACCTTC. As protein: CASSIGQGNYGYTF. The full variable domain, with the rest looked up from reference TRBV5-8 and TRBJ1-2, is EAGVTQSPTHLIKTRGQQATLRCSPISGHTSVYWYQQALGLGLQFLLWYDEGEERNRGNFPPRFSGRQFPNYSSELNVNALELEDSALYLCASSIGQGNYGYTFGSGTRLTVV.

A single count supports this clone. The V gene is TRBV7-3, the J gene TRBJ2-5; no definite D call. From germline, CDR1 is SGHTA and CDR2 FQGTGA. This CDR3 spans 13 amino acids. Trimming removed 2 bases from V and 1 base from J, with 5 bases in between. The CDR3 DNA reads TGTGCCAGCAGCTTACTCGGCCAAGAGACCCAGTACTTC. Protein sequence: CASSLLGQETQYF.

The rearrangement joins TRBV6-6 to TRBJ1-2; tentative D call: TRBD1 (6 bases). The CDR3 is 12 residues long. The germline V and J ends were trimmed by 6 bases and 4 bases, with 9 bases remaining between them. CDR1 MNHNY and CDR2 SVGAGI come from the germline V gene (reference sequence). The CDR3 DNA follows: TGTGCCAGCAGGCAGGGGACCTATGGCTACACCTTC. Encoded protein: CASRQGTYGYTF.

This clone was seen a few times. This sequence joins TRBV13 and TRBJ1-1; TRBD1 agrees at 8 bases. Looked up from germline, CDR1 is PRHDT and CDR2 is FYEKMQ (reference sequence). The J segment lost 6 bases and the V segment lost 5 bases, leaving 17 bases of the junction unmatched. This CDR3 region has 17 residues. DNA for the CDR3: TGTGCCAGCAGCCTCGAACCCCACCCCGACAGGGGTGCTGAAGCTTTCTTT. It encodes CASSLEPHPDRGAEAFF.

The CDR3 loop reads CASSINGRPGGEYNEQFF. CDR3 DNA: TGTGCCAGTAGTATCAATGGACGGCCCGGGGGGGAATACAATGAGCAGTTCTTC. The rearrangement joins TRBV19 to TRBJ2-1; 8 nucleotides agree with TRBD2. V gave up 3 bases and J gave up 4 bases; unmatched junction bases: 14. Germline CDR1 is LNHDA and CDR2 is SQIVND (reference sequence). This CDR3 has 18 amino acids.

This clone was recorded only once. The gene calls are TRBV7-3 and TRBJ1-3; D may be TRBD1 (6 bases). Germline CDR1 is SGHTA and CDR2 is FQGTGA. The CDR3 spans 15 residues. V dropped 5 bases and J dropped 0 bases, with 11 bases sitting between them. The DNA of the CDR3 is TGTGCCAGCAGCCGGGCAGGGGCCTCTGGAAACACCATATATTTT. Its translation is CASSRAGASGNTIYF.

This sequence joins TRBV7-3 and TRBJ1-1, with unresolved D. The ends were cut back, 4 bases at V and 1 base at J, with 10 bases in the middle. Germline V gives CDR1 SGHTA, CDR2 FQGTGA. CDR3 size: 14 residues. CDR3 protein: CASSSNGANTEAFF. The CDR3 DNA reads TGTGCCAGCAGCTCTAATGGAGCGAACACTGAAGCTTTCTTT.

Only one count was recorded for this clone. The V and J genes are TRBV14 and TRBJ2-1; 7 bases match TRBD2. In germline, CDR1 is SGHDN, CDR2 FVKESK. This CDR3 contains 15 residues. With V trimmed by 1 base and J by 5 bases, 5 bases remained unmatched. The CDR3 nucleotides are TGTGCCAGCAGCCAAGGACTAGCACCCCACAATGAGCAGTTCTTC. Amino acids: CASSQGLAPHNEQFF.

The chain joins TRBV12-3 or TRBV12-4 to TRBJ2-3, with 7 bases that match TRBD2. The CDR3 consists of 13 residues. V was pared by 0 bases and J by 8 bases, with 2 bases of the junction left unmatched. For the CDR3, the DNA is TGTGCCAGCAGTTTAGCGGGGGGGGGTACGCAGTATTTT. This translates into CASSLAGGGTQYF.

The chain has TRBV3-1 (or the pseudogene TRBV3-2) and TRBJ1-2; 8 positions match TRBD1. The CDR3 runs to 14 residues. Germline V CDR1 and CDR2: LGHDT, YNNKEL (reference sequence). V was clipped by 3 bases and J by 6 bases; unmatched bases: 6. CDR3 residues: CASSQAPGGNGYTF. The DNA of the CDR3 is TGTGCCAGCAGCCAGGCTCCAGGGGGCAATGGCTACACCTTC.

The chain recombines TRBV30 with TRBJ1-1, with TRBD1 identical over 11 bases. V was pared by 8 bases and J by 11 bases, with 19 bases of the junction left unmatched. The CDR3 sequence is 15 residues long. Germline CDR1 and CDR2: GTSNPN and SVGIG (reference sequence). CDR3 DNA sequence: TGTGCCGTCTCTGACCCGGACAGGGGGCGTTTGTCCGCTTTCTTT. Protein: CAVSDPDRGRLSAFF.

The chain couples TRBV6-5 to TRBJ2-1, with TRBD2 as a possible D gene (6 bases). V lost 0 bases, J lost 5 bases, and 11 bases lay in between. The CDR3 runs 15 residues. Germline assignment: CDR1 MNHEY and CDR2 SVGAGI. The CDR3: CASSYSGTSHNEQFF. The CDR3 DNA reads TGTGCCAGCAGTTACTCGGGAACTAGCCACAATGAGCAGTTCTTC.

The chain is built from TRBV19 and TRBJ1-1, with 8 bases aligning to TRBD1. The CDR3 totals 14 residues. Germline V gene data show CDR1 as LNHDA and CDR2 as SQIVND (reference sequence). Trimming removed 7 bases from V and 4 bases from J; junction bases left unmatched: 8. CDR3 sequence (DNA): TGTGCCAGTATTCCGCAGGGGGCCCTCACTGAAGCTTTCTTT. Its translation is CASIPQGALTEAFF.